This TCR beta chain came from a study of vaccination effects on CD4 cells after COVID-19. With respect to this clone: Its specificity is not known.

Generated by immunoSEQ multiplex PCR, the TCRdb table keeps only in-frame clones and is missing some. Of tens of thousands of clones in the sample, about 77% were seen once. The CDR3 sequence is 14 residues long. Germline V gives CDR1 SGDLS, CDR2 YYNGEE. The V gene lost 0 bases and the J gene lost 12 bases, with 15 bases spanning the gap. After expansion with viral peptide pools in the ViraFEST assay, antigen-specific CD4+ T cells were sequenced. At the end of over 8 days of culture, CD4+ T cells were isolated. A PCR test confirmed that the person had SARS-CoV-2 infection between March and December 2020. It was with around 9.9 IU/ml IL-2 and about 9.2 ug/ml peptides that under 2.5 million PBMC per well were cultured. Cultures given an HIV-1 Nef peptide pool acted as the negative control.

The TCR was taken from a human donor who had a prior SARS-CoV-2 infection. The sequencing used CD4+ T cells from PBMCs cultured with HIV peptides, collected before COVID-19 vaccination. Subset reported: HIV-1 Nef peptide pool negative control/reference culture. This chain links TRBV9 with TRBJ1-4; D call uncertain. The CDR3 DNA follows: TGTGCCAGCAGCGTAGGCGGGCGGACGAAAGAACTGTTTTTT. Its protein product is CASSVGGRTKELFF.